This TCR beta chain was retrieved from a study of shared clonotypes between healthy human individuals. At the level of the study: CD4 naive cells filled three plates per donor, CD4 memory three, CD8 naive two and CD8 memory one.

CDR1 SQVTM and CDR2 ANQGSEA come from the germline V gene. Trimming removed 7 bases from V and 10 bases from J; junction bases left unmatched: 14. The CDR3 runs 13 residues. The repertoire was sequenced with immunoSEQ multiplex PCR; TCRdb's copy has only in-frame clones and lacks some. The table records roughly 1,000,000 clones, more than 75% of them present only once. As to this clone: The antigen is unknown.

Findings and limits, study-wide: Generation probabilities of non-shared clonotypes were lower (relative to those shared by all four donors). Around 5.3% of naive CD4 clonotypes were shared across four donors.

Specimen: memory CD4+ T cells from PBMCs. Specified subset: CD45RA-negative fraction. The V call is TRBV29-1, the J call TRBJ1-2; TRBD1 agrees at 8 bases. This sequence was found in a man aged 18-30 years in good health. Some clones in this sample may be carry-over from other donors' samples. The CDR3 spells CSARGDRTSDYTF. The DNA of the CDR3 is TGCAGCGCTCGAGGGGACAGGACGTCTGACTACACCTTC.